This T cell receptor (beta chain) was profiled in a study of human T cells and chemical hapten exposure. Study background: Skin of the upper inner arm, roughly 2 cm by roughly 2 cm, received 2% DPC for sensitization.

Concerning this clonotype: A clone one base away is much larger, so this may be a read error.

The CDR3 is made up of 16 amino acids. Germline lookup yields CDR1 SGDLS and CDR2 YYNGEE. Sample time point: patch test 1, 2 weeks after DPC sensitization. Indicated treatment: therapeutic diphenylcyclopropenone sensitization with weekly scalp DPC. MiXCR, applied by TCRdb to the RACE reads, yields one record per CDR3 protein. The table lists fewer than 500,000 distinct CDR3 sequences, around 5% of them singletons. The sample here was whole blood, taken in connection with sensitization to the hapten diphenylcyclopropenone (DPC). This receptor was taken from a woman aged 45-59 years with alopecia areata. Some clones in this sample may be carry-over from other donors' samples. This chain links TRBV9 with TRBJ2-7; D is uncertain. The CDR3 sequence: CARSVVEREYCREQYF. CDR3 nucleotides: TGTGCCAGGAGCGTAGTAGAGCGCGAGTATTGCCGCGAGCAGTACTTC.